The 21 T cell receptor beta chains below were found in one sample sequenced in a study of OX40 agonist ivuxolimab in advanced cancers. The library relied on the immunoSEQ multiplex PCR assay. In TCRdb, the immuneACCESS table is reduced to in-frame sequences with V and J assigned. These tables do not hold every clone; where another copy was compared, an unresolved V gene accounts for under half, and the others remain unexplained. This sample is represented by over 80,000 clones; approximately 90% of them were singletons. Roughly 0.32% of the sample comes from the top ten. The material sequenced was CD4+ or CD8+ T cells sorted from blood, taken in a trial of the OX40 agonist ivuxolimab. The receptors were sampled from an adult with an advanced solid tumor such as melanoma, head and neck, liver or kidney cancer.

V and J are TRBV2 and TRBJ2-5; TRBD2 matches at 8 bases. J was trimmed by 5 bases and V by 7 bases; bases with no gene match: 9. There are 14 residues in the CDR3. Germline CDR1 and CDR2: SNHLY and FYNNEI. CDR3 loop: CASNRGGVMETQYF. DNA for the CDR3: TGTGCCAGCAACCGGGGGGGCGTTATGGAGACCCAGTACTTC.

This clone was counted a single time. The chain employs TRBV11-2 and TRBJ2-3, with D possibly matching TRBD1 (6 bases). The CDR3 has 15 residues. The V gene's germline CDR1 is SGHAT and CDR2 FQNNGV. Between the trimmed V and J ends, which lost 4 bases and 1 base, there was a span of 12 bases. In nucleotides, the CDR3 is TGTGCCAGCAGCTCCGCGACAGGCGGCACAGATACGCAGTATTTT. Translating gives CASSSATGGTDTQYF.

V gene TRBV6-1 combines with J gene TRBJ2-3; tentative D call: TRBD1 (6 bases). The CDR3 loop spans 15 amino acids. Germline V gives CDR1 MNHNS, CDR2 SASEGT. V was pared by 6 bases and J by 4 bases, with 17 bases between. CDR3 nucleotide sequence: TGTGCCAGCAGAAAACAGGGATTAATCGCAGATACGCAGTATTTT. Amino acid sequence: CASRKQGLIADTQYF.

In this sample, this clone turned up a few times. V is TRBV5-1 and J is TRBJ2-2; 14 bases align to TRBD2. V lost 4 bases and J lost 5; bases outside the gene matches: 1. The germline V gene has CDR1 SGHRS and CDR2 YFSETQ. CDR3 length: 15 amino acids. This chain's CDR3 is CASSGTSGSTGELFF. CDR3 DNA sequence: TGCGCCAGCAGCGGGACTAGCGGGAGTACCGGGGAGCTGTTTTTT.

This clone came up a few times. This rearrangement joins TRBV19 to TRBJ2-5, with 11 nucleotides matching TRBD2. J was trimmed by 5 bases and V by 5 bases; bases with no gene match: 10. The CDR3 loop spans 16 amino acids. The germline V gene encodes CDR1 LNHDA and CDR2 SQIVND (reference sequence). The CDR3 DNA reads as TGTGCCAGTAGTTCCTCCCGACTAGCGGGATGGGAGACCCAGTACTTC. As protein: CASSSSRLAGWETQYF. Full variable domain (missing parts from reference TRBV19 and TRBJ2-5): DGGITQSPKYLFRKEGQNVTLSCEQNLNHDAMYWYRQDPGQGLRLIYYSQIVNDFQKGDIAEGYSVSREKKESFPLTVTSAQKNPTAFYLCASSSSRLAGWETQYFGPGTRLLVL.

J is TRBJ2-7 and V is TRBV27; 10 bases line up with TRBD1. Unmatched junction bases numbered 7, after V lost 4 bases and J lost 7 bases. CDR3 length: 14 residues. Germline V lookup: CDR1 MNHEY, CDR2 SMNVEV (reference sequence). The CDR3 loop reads CASSSGTGVEEQYF. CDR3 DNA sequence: TGTGCCAGCAGTTCCGGGACAGGGGTTGAGGAGCAGTACTTC.

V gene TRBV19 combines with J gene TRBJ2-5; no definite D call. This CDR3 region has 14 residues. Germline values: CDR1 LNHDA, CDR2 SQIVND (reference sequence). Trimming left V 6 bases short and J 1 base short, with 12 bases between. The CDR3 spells CASSELAVQETQYF. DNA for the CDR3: TGTGCCAGTAGCGAGCTGGCGGTCCAAGAGACCCAGTACTTC.

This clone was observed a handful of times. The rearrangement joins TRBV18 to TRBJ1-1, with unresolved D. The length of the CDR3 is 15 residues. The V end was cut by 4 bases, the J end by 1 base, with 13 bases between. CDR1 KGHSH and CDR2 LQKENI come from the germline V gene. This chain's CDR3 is CASSLGLGGNTEAFF. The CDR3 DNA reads TGTGCCAGCTCACTGGGTCTCGGCGGGAACACTGAAGCTTTCTTT.

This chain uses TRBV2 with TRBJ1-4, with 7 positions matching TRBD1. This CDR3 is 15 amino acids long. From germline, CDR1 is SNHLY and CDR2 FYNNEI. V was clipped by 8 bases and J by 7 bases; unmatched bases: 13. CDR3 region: CASGLQTGMGEKLFF. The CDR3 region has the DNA TGTGCCAGCGGATTACAGACAGGGATGGGTGAAAAACTGTTTTTT.

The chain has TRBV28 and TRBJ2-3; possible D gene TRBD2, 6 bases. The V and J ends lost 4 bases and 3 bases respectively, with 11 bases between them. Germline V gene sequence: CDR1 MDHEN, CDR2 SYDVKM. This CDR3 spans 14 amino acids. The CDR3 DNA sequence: TGTGCCAGCAGTTCAACGACTAGTACAGATACGCAGTATTTT. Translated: CASSSTTSTDTQYF.

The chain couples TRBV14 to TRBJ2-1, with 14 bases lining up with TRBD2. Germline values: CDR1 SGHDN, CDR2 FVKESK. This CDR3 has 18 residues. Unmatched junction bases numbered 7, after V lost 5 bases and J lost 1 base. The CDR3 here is CASSETSGRAGSYNEQFF. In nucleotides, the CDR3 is TGTGCCAGCAGCGAGACTAGCGGGAGGGCCGGGTCCTACAATGAGCAGTTCTTC.

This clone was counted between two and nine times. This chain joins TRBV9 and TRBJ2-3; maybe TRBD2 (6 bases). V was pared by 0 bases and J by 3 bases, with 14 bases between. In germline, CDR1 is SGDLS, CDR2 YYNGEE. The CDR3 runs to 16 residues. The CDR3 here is CASSVVSGTLTDTQYF. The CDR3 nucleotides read TGTGCCAGCAGCGTAGTTTCCGGGACTCTAACAGATACGCAGTATTTT.

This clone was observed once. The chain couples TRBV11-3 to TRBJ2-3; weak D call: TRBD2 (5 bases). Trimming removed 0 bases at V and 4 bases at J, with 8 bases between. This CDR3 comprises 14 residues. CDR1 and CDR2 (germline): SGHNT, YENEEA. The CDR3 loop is CASSLERASDTQYF. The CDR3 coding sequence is TGTGCCAGCAGCTTAGAGAGGGCCTCAGATACGCAGTATTTT.

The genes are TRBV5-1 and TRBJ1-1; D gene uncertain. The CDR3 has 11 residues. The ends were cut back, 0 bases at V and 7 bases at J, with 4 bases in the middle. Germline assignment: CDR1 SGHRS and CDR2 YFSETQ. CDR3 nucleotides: TGCGCCAGCAGCTTGGACATTGAAGCTTTCTTT. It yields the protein CASSLDIEAFF.

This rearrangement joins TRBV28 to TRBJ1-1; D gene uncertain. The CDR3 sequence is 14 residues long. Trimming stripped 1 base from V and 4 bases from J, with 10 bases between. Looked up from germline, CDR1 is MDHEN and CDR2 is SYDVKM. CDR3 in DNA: TGTGCCAGCAGTTTATTGGGGTTGAGCACTGAAGCTTTCTTT. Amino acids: CASSLLGLSTEAFF.

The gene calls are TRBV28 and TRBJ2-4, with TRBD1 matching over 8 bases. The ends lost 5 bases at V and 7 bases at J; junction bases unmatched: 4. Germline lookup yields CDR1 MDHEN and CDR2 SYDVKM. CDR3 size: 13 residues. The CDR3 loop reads CASSTDRVNIQYF. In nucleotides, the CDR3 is TGTGCCAGCAGTACGGACAGGGTGAACATTCAGTACTTC.

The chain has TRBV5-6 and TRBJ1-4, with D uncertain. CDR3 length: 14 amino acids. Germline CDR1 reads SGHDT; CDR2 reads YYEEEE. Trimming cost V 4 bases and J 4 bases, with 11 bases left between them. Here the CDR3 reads CASSNRRINEKLFF. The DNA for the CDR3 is TGTGCCAGCAGCAATCGGCGGATTAATGAAAAACTGTTTTTT.

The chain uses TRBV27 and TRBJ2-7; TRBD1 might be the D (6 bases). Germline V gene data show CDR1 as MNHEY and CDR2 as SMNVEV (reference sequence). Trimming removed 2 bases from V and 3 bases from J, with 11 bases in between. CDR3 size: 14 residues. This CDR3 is CASSLAGTNYEQYF. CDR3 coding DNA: TGTGCCAGCAGTTTAGCCGGGACAAACTACGAGCAGTACTTC.

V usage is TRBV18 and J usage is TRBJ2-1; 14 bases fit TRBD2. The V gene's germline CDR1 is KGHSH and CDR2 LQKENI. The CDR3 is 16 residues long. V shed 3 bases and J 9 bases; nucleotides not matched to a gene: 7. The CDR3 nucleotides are TGTGCCAGCTCACCCGGACTAGCGGGAGGAATAGTTGAGCAGTTCTTC. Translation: CASSPGLAGGIVEQFF. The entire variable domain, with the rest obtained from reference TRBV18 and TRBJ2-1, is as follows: NAGVMQNPRHLVRRRGQEARLRCSPMKGHSHVYWYRQLPEEGLKFMVYLQKENIIDESGMPKERFSAEFPKEGPSILRIQQVVRGDSAAYFCASSPGLAGGIVEQFFGPGTRLTVL.

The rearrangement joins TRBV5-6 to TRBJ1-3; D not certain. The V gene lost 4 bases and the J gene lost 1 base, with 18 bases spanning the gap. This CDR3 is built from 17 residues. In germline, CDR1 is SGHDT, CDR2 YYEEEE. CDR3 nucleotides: TGTGCCAGCAGCCTCATGGGCGGTACGATTTCTGGAAACACCATATATTTT. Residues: CASSLMGGTISGNTIYF.

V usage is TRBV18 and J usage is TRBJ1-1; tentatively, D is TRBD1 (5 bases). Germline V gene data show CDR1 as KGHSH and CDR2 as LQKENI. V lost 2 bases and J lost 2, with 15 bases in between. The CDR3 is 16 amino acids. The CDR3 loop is CASSPFTGATNTEAFF. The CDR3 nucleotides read TGTGCCAGCTCACCATTCACCGGGGCAACCAACACTGAAGCTTTCTTT.